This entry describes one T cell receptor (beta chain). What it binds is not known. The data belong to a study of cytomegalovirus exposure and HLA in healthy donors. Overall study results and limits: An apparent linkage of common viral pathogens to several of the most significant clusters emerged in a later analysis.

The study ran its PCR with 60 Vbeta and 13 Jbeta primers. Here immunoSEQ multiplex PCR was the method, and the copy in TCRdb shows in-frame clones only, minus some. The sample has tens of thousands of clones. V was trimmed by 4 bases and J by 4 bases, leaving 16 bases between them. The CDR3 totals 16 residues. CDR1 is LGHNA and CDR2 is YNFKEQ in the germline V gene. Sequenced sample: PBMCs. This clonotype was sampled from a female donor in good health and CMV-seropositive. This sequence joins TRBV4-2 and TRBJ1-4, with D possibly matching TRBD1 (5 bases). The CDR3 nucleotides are TGTGCCAGCAGCCTAGCCGGGTCGACAGTTAATGAAAAACTGTTTTTT. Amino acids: CASSLAGSTVNEKLFF.